This paragraph reports one T cell receptor (beta chain). Its target is unknown. The source of the sample is a study of shared clonotypes between healthy human individuals. Findings and caveats of the study: Estimated richness was generally greater in naive than memory subsets.

In the original analysis: Filtering differed, since immunoSEQ gave only junction sequences and no quality scores. Method: immunoSEQ multiplex PCR; TCRdb's copy keeps in-frame clones and lacks some. The V and J calls and clone size are taken from that table; D and trimming were inferred from the DNA. Among about 610,000 clones, almost 97% were seen once, and the ten largest hold 0.055% to 0.07%. Donation came from healthy HIV-negative adults that had no recent acute infections or vaccinations. Investigators divided CD4+ cells into CD45RA+ naive and CD45RA-negative memory subsets. The receptor's source is a woman under 40 in good health. The specimen sequenced was naive CD4+ T cells sorted from blood. Indicated subset: CD45RA+ positively selected.

The DNA of the CDR3 is TGCGCCAGCAGCCAAGATGCAGCGGGAATAGTTCCCCACACCGGGGAGCTGTTTTTT. This translates into CASSQDAAGIVPHTGELFF. The rearrangement links TRBV4-1 to TRBJ2-2; 7 bases line up with TRBD2. The CDR3 consists of 19 residues. Germline CDR1 reads MGHRA; CDR2 reads YSYEKL. The V gene end was trimmed by 0 bases and the J gene end by 3 bases; junction bases not matched to a gene: 13.